A selection of T cell receptor beta chains follows, all from one sample in a study of human T cells and chemical hapten exposure. A single record per CDR3 protein comes from TCRdb applying MiXCR to the RACE reads. Of about 110,000 distinct CDR3 sequences listed, less than 45% are singletons. This sample comprised whole blood, obtained in connection with sensitization to the hapten diphenylcyclopropenone (DPC). These receptors were taken from a man aged 35-49 years with alopecia areata. Some clones in this sample may be carry-over from other donors' samples. Each CDR3 is given with its conserved first and last residue. A D gene is named only where the DNA matches it firmly. Rows give clone size only sometimes, using once, few, many, or a class for an expanded clone.

clone size,V gene,D gene,J gene,CDR3 protein,CDR3 DNA
-,TRBV6-5,TRBD2,TRBJ2-2,CASSYSGLAGTNTGELFF,TGTGCCAGCAGTTACTCGGGACTAGCGGGAACGAACACCGGGGAGCTGTTTTTT
few,TRBV28,-,TRBJ1-1,CASIEGGENTEAFF,TGTGCCAGCATAGAGGGAGGGGAGAACACTGAAGCTTTCTTT
-,TRBV7-2,TRBD2,TRBJ2-2,CASSLAGREGRSNTGELFF,TGTGCCAGCAGCTTAGCCGGGCGGGAGGGCCGTTCGAACACCGGGGAGCTGTTTTTT
few,TRBV6-2/TRBV6-3,TRBD1,TRBJ1-1,CASSYPQGAAEAFF,TGTGCCAGCAGTTACCCACAGGGGGCAGCTGAAGCTTTCTTT
-,TRBV7-2,TRBD2,TRBJ2-1,CASSLVGAGGGANEQFF,TGTGCCAGCAGCTTAGTGGGAGCGGGAGGAGGTGCTAATGAGCAGTTCTTC
-,TRBV7-9,-,TRBJ2-7,CASSLEGEEADAYPWWLYEQYF,TGTGCCAGCAGCTTAGAGGGGGAGGAAGCCGACGCATACCCTTGGTGGTTATACGAGCAGTACTTC
few,TRBV14,-,TRBJ2-1,CASSPTISSEQFF,TGTGCCAGCAGCCCGACGATATCCAGTGAGCAGTTCTTC
few,TRBV7-9,-,TRBJ2-3,CASSPRRGSTDTQYF,TGTGCCAGCAGCCCGAGGCGGGGTAGCACAGATACGCAGTATTTT
-,TRBV14,-,TRBJ1-1,CASRNSTANLNTEAFF,TGTGCCAGCCGGAATAGTACAGCGAATTTGAACACTGAAGCTTTCTTT
few,TRBV11-2,-,TRBJ2-1,CASSIHLGEQFF,TGTGCCAGCAGCATCCATCTGGGTGAGCAGTTCTTC
-,TRBV9,-,TRBJ1-2,CASSVVQDHGYTF,TGTGCCAGCAGCGTAGTACAGGATCATGGCTACACCTTC
-,TRBV7-2,TRBD1,TRBJ2-3,CASSLGYRDRQYF,TGTGCCAGCAGCTTAGGATACCGGGACAGGCAGTATTTT
few,TRBV14,-,TRBJ2-5,CASSQDLGHGEETQYF,TGTGCCAGCAGCCAAGATTTGGGCCACGGAGAAGAGACCCAGTACTTC
-,TRBV29-1,-,TRBJ2-7,CSVFTGPTYEQYF,TGCAGCGTTTTTACCGGGCCCACCTACGAGCAGTACTTC